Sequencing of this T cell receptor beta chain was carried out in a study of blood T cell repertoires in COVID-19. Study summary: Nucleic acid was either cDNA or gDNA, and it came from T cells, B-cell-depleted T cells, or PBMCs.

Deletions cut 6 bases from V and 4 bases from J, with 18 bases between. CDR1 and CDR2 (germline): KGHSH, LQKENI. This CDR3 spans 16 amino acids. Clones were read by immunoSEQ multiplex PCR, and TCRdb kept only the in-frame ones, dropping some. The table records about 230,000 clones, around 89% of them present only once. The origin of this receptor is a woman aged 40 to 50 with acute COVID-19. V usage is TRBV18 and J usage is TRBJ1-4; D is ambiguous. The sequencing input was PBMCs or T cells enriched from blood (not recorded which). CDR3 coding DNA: TGTGCCAGCTCCCTCGATCAGACGGGGAATAATGAAAAACTGTTTTTT. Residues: CASSLDQTGNNEKLFF.